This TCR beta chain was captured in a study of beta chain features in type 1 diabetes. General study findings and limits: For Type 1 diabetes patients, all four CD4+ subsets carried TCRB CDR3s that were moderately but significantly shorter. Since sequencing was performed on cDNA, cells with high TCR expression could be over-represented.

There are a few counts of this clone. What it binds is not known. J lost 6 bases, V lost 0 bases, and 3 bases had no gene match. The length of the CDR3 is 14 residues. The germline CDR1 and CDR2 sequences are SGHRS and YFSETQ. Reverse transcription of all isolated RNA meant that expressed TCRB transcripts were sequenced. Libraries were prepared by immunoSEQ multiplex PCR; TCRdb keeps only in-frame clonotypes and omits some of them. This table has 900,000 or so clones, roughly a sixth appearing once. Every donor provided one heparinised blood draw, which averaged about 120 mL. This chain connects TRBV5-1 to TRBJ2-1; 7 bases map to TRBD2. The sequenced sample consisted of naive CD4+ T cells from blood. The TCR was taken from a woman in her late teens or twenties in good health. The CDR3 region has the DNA TGCGCCAGCAGCTTGGATCCGGGGGGCAATGAGCAGTTCTTC. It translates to CASSLDPGGNEQFF. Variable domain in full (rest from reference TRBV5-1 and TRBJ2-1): KAGVTQTPRYLIKTRGQQVTLSCSPISGHRSVSWYQQTPGQGLQFLFEYFSETQRNKGNFPGRFSGRQFSNSRSEMNVSTLELGDSALYLCASSLDPGGNEQFFGPGTRLTVL.